A single sample gave rise to the 26 T cell receptor beta chains below, sequenced in a study of PD-L1 blockade in urothelial cancer. Using immunoSEQ multiplex PCR, the repertoire was profiled, and TCRdb retains in-frame clones only, with some absent. This sample has roughly 26,000 clones, with approximately 86% found just once. The specimen was PBMCs, collected around atezolizumab (anti-PD-L1) treatment. The receptors originated from a man aged 55-75 years with urothelial cancer.

This sequence joins TRBV6-5 and TRBJ1-2; 8 bases match TRBD1. Germline V gene sequence: CDR1 MNHEY, CDR2 SVGAGI. The CDR3 has 14 residues. Germline trimming cut 11 bases from V and 3 bases from J; bases unmatched to any gene: 11. CDR3 DNA: TGTGCCTCAGGAGGGACAGGACGATACTATGGCTACACCTTC. It specifies CASGGTGRYYGYTF.

The CDR3 DNA sequence: TGTGCCAGCAGCTCAGGGGTCGGGGACAGGGTTACTAACTATGGCTACACCTTC. It encodes CASSSGVGDRVTNYGYTF. The chain joins TRBV7-2 to TRBJ1-2; 9 positions agree with TRBD1. Per germline, CDR1 SGHTA and CDR2 FQGNSA. Unmatched junction bases numbered 12, after V lost 4 bases and J lost 0 bases. The CDR3 sequence is 18 residues long.

The gene calls are TRBV19 and TRBJ1-1, with 7 nucleotides matching TRBD1. CDR1 LNHDA and CDR2 SQIVND come from the germline V gene (reference sequence). This CDR3 region has 15 residues. Losses at the gene ends were 5 bases for V and 5 bases for J; bases not matched to a gene: 11. The CDR3 here is CASSSDRDSETEAFF. CDR3 coding DNA: TGTGCCAGTAGTTCCGACCGGGACAGTGAGACTGAAGCTTTCTTT. Complete variable domain (other parts from reference TRBV19 and TRBJ1-1): DGGITQSPKYLFRKEGQNVTLSCEQNLNHDAMYWYRQDPGQGLRLIYYSQIVNDFQKGDIAEGYSVSREKKESFPLTVTSAQKNPTAFYLCASSSDRDSETEAFFGQGTRLTVV.

This clone has just one count. This sequence joins TRBV5-1 and TRBJ1-5, with D unresolved. The CDR3 totals 13 residues. V lost 5 bases and J 0 bases, leaving 6 bases between the germline ends. In germline, CDR1 is SGHRS, CDR2 YFSETQ. CDR3 in amino acids: CASSVNSNQPQHF. CDR3 sequence (DNA): TGCGCCAGCAGTGTAAATAGCAATCAGCCCCAGCATTTT.

A single count supports this clone. The rearrangement joins TRBV5-5 to TRBJ1-1; 7 bases are shared with TRBD1. Germline values: CDR1 SGHKS, CDR2 YYEKEE (reference sequence). The CDR3 spans 18 residues. The V segment lost 0 bases and the J segment 9 bases; nucleotides outside the gene matches: 20. As DNA, the CDR3 is TGTGCCAGCAGCTTGGATTCCGGACAGGTTTTTTCCCCGGGCAAAGCTTTCTTT. Translation gives CASSLDSGQVFSPGKAFF.

This clone appeared a single time. The chain combines TRBV27 with TRBJ2-6; 8 bases match TRBD1. The CDR3 is 17 amino acids. Germline lookup yields CDR1 MNHEY and CDR2 SMNVEV (reference sequence). The V and J ends lost 5 bases and 0 bases, in that order; junction bases with no gene match: 6. Written as DNA, the CDR3 is TGTGCCAGCAGTCGTCGGACAGGGACCTCTGGGGCCAACGTCCTGACTTTC. This translates into CASSRRTGTSGANVLTF.

The gene calls are TRBV11-3 and TRBJ2-3; TRBD2 might be the D (7 bases). CDR1 and CDR2 (germline): SGHNT, YENEEA. This CDR3 has 14 residues. V shed 1 base and J shed 13 bases, with 18 bases lying between them. The CDR3 region has the DNA TGTGCCAGCAGCTTAGGAGGGGTGGGGGGGCATGAGTATTTT. This encodes CASSLGGVGGHEYF.

V and J are TRBV7-8 and TRBJ2-2; 11 nucleotides match TRBD2. Germline V gives CDR1 SGHVS, CDR2 FQNEAQ. Trimming cost V 2 bases and J 7 bases; bases outside gene matches: 6. The CDR3 sequence is 16 residues long. The DNA for the CDR3 is TGTGCCAGCAGCTTAAAACTAGCGGGAGTTATCGGGGAGCTGTTTTTT. This encodes CASSLKLAGVIGELFF.

The chain combines TRBV5-6 with TRBJ1-1, with 9 bases that match TRBD1. CDR1 and CDR2 from the germline V gene are SGHDT and YYEEEE. V gave up 4 bases and J gave up 4 bases; unmatched junction bases: 14. This CDR3 region has 17 residues. DNA for the CDR3: TGTGCCAGCAGCAACCTGCCCGGGACAGGGTGGGGCACTGAAGCTTTCTTT. As protein: CASSNLPGTGWGTEAFF.

This chain connects TRBV28 to TRBJ2-1; 7 nucleotides line up with TRBD2. Trimming at V came to 7 bases and at J to 9 bases, leaving 3 bases not matched to a gene. The germline CDR1 and CDR2 sequences are MDHEN and SYDVKM. The CDR3 spans 11 residues. CDR3 coding DNA: TGTGCCAGCAACTCGGGGGGTGAGCAGTTCTTC. It specifies CASNSGGEQFF.

This rearrangement joins TRBV6-1 to TRBJ2-2; 7 nucleotides align to TRBD1. This CDR3 has 15 amino acids. Trimming removed 7 bases from V and 1 base from J; junction bases left unmatched: 6. The germline CDR1 and CDR2 sequences are MNHNS and SASEGT. The CDR3 loop is CASTLTGMNTGELFF. As DNA, the CDR3 is TGTGCCAGCACCCTGACAGGGATGAACACCGGGGAGCTGTTTTTT.

This sequence joins TRBV5-1 and TRBJ1-1; D not resolved. CDR3 size: 15 residues. V was clipped by 0 bases and J by 0 bases, with 9 bases between them. Germline V gene sequence: CDR1 SGHRS, CDR2 YFSETQ. CDR3 bases: TGCGCCAGCAGCTTGGCACAGCCTTTGAACACTGAAGCTTTCTTT. Protein: CASSLAQPLNTEAFF.

V is TRBV4-1 and J is TRBJ1-2; TRBD1 is a possible D gene (6 bases). CDR1 and CDR2 from the germline V gene are MGHRA and YSYEKL. Trimming cost V 0 bases and J 3 bases, with 23 bases left between them. The CDR3 contains 19 residues. CDR3 sequence (DNA): TGCGCCAGCAGCCAAGAAGCCCCGGCAGGGAGGGGGATGTACTATGGCTACACCTTC. As protein: CASSQEAPAGRGMYYGYTF.

DNA of the CDR3: TGTGCCTGGAGTGTCGGGGTTACTGAAGCTTTCTTT. Translation gives CAWSVGVTEAFF. The rearrangement links TRBV30 to TRBJ1-1; D remains unclear. The CDR3 totals 12 residues. The germline V gene has CDR1 GTSNPN and CDR2 SVGIG (reference sequence). Trimming shortened V by 0 bases and J by 5 bases, and 7 bases separated the two germline ends. The full variable domain, with the rest looked up from reference TRBV30 and TRBJ1-1, is SQTIHQWPATLVQPVGSPLSLECTVEGTSNPNLYWYRQAAGRGLQLLFYSVGIGQISSEVPQNLSASRPQDRQFILSSKKLLLSDSGFYLCAWSVGVTEAFFGQGTRLTVV.

The genes are TRBV11-2 and TRBJ2-3, with TRBD2 identical over 9 bases. Losses at the gene ends were 5 bases for V and 2 bases for J; bases not matched to a gene: 11. The CDR3 extends over 17 amino acids. The germline CDR1 and CDR2 sequences are SGHAT and FQNNGV. CDR3 DNA sequence: TGTGCCAGCAGCGTGGTGGGCGGGGGGGCTCCCACAGATACGCAGTATTTT. Its protein product is CASSVVGGGAPTDTQYF.

The chain employs TRBV23-1 and TRBJ1-2; the match to TRBD1 covers 10 bases. TRBV23-1 is an open reading frame, and its role is uncertain. The CDR3 contains 15 residues. CDR3 amino acids: CPPHLPGQGCYGYTF. The CDR3 DNA is TGCCCACCCCACCTCCCGGGACAGGGGTGCTATGGCTACACCTTC.

The chain links TRBV2 to TRBJ1-1; 8 nucleotides line up with TRBD1. The CDR3 is 14 residues long. Germline assignment: CDR1 SNHLY and CDR2 FYNNEI. Trimming removed 3 bases from V and 6 bases from J; junction bases left unmatched: 6. The CDR3: CASSDTGGRAEAFF. As DNA, the CDR3 is TGTGCCAGCAGTGATACAGGGGGTCGCGCTGAAGCTTTCTTT.

The genes are TRBV6-4 and TRBJ2-2; TRBD1 aligns across 9 bases. The CDR3 length is 14 residues. Trimming cost V 6 bases and J 4 bases; bases outside gene matches: 3. The germline CDR1 and CDR2 sequences are MRHNA and SNTAGT. Here the CDR3 reads CASRGQGITGELFF. The DNA for the CDR3 is TGTGCCAGCAGGGGACAGGGAATCACCGGGGAGCTGTTTTTT.

The chain employs TRBV5-1 and TRBJ1-4; 7 positions agree with TRBD1. The CDR3 length is 15 residues. Germline trimming cut 3 bases from V and 3 bases from J; bases unmatched to any gene: 5. Germline CDR1 SGHRS, CDR2 YFSETQ. CDR3 DNA sequence: TGCGCCAGCAGCTCACAGGGGTGGTCTAATGAAAAACTGTTTTTT. Protein product: CASSSQGWSNEKLFF.

The rearrangement uses TRBV18 and TRBJ2-7; possibly TRBD1 for D (6 bases). This CDR3 is 15 amino acids long. V lost 0 bases and J 0 bases, leaving 9 bases between the germline ends. The germline V gene encodes CDR1 KGHSH and CDR2 LQKENI. CDR3: CASSPPKGGSYEQYF. For the CDR3, the DNA is TGTGCCAGCTCACCACCGAAAGGGGGCTCCTACGAGCAGTACTTC.

The J gene is TRBJ1-1, the V gene TRBV11-1; D may be TRBD1 (5 bases). V was cut by 1 base and J by 1 base, with 7 bases left in between. The CDR3 has 14 amino acids. Germline assignment: CDR1 SGHAT and CDR2 FQDESV (reference sequence). The CDR3: CASSLGQGNTEAFF. The CDR3 coding sequence is TGTGCCAGCAGCTTAGGGCAGGGGAACACTGAAGCTTTCTTT.

V is TRBV6-1 and J is TRBJ2-1; 9 positions agree with TRBD2. CDR3 length equals 14 residues. Trimming cost V 7 bases and J 4 bases; bases outside gene matches: 5. Germline V gene lookup returns CDR1 MNHNS and CDR2 SASEGT. CDR3 in amino acids: CASTTSGAYNEQFF. DNA of the CDR3: TGTGCCAGCACGACTAGCGGAGCTTACAATGAGCAGTTCTTC.

The CDR3 sequence: CASSPRQADSGNTIYF. CDR3 nucleotide sequence: TGTGCCAGCTCTCCTCGACAGGCCGACTCTGGAAACACCATATATTTT. The chain couples TRBV18 to TRBJ1-3, with D possibly TRBD1 on 6 matching bases. Looked up from germline, CDR1 is KGHSH and CDR2 is LQKENI. V dropped 6 bases and J dropped 0 bases, with 15 bases sitting between them. The CDR3 runs to 16 residues.

This clone was seen once. The chain uses TRBV19 and TRBJ2-2; 8 bases agree with TRBD2. V lost 7 bases, J lost 3 bases, and 16 bases stayed unmatched. This CDR3 comprises 18 residues. Germline assignment: CDR1 LNHDA and CDR2 SQIVND (reference sequence). As DNA, the CDR3 is TGTGCCAGTAACGATGGGGGCGGGAGGAGGGCGGACACCGGGGAGCTGTTTTTT. It specifies CASNDGGGRRADTGELFF.

The chain is built from TRBV6-5 and TRBJ2-3; D is possibly TRBD1 (5 bases). Germline-derived CDR1 and CDR2 are MNHEY and SVGAGI. The CDR3 is made up of 15 amino acids. The ends were cut back, 0 bases at V and 2 bases at J, with 9 bases in the middle. The CDR3 nucleotides read TGTGCCAGCAGTTACTCGCCAGGGAACACAGATACGCAGTATTTT. It codes for CASSYSPGNTDTQYF.

The gene calls are TRBV4-3 and TRBJ2-5; 7 nucleotides agree with TRBD1. J was trimmed by 4 bases and V by 1 base; bases with no gene match: 6. There are 15 residues in the CDR3. Germline CDR1 reads LGHNA; CDR2 reads YSLEER. In DNA, the CDR3 is TGCGCCAGCAGCCAAGGGACAGGTGAGGTAGAGACCCAGTACTTC. Its translation: CASSQGTGEVETQYF.